This T cell receptor beta chain originates from a study of CD8+ T cells in alopecia areata. Notes on this clone: Its antigen is currently unknown.

General study results and limits: Relative to normal scalp, lesional scalp, especially alopecia totalis/universalis, showed higher clonality. The study found TCR sharing across patients less clear than in mice, possibly for HLA reasons. Besides other cells, scalp samples also yield sequences of resident alphabeta T cells from normal skin.

Researchers gathered lesional scalp punch biopsies and peripheral blood from patients with alopecia areata. Germline V gives CDR1 SNHLY, CDR2 FYNNEI. The CDR3 is 13 residues long. cDNA prepared by RNA extraction and subsequent reverse transcription served as the template for sequencing. TCRdb's copy holds only in-frame clones and misses some; the assay was immunoSEQ multiplex PCR. The repertoire includes about 100,000 clones, about 50% of them detected once, and roughly 25% sits in the top ten. The clonotype comes from a human donor with alopecia areata. Sequences were obtained from NKG2D-low CD8+ T cells sorted from blood. The chain carries TRBV2 and TRBJ1-1, with a possible D match to TRBD1 (5 bases). The CDR3 here is CAIPSSLGVEAFF. The CDR3 nucleotides read TGTGCAATCCCATCCTCCTTAGGGGTTGAAGCTTTCTTT.